This T cell receptor (beta chain) was sequenced for a study of Ad26.COV2.S vaccination and SARS-CoV-2 variants. Turning to the study itself: Intramuscular Ad26.COV2.S at 5x10^10 or 1x10^11 viral particles.

This sample's treatment: some 20 received Ad26.COV2.S at low or high dose, single or two shots; several received placebo; per-sample allocation not given. Collection of the samples took place on day 63 after the first injection of vaccine or placebo. Cohort 1b enrolled adults aged 18-55 years in Boston. V shed 3 bases, J shed 8 bases, and the junction held 13 bases outside the gene matches. The CDR3 extends over 15 amino acids. Germline V gene lookup returns CDR1 GTSNPN and CDR2 SVGIG (reference sequence). This clone was recorded once. Profiling relied on immunoSEQ multiplex PCR, and the TCRdb table lists in-frame clones only, not all of them. The sample consists of some 460,000 clones, roughly nine tenths of them appearing once.

The sequence derives from a person between 18 and 59 years old who received the Ad26.COV2.S COVID-19 vaccine or a placebo. Material: peripheral blood, obtained in a trial of Ad26.COV2.S vaccine versus placebo. This sequence joins TRBV30 and TRBJ1-5, with 7 bases aligning to TRBD1. The CDR3 sequence: CAWSQYNRGGEPQHF. The CDR3 nucleotides read TGTGCCTGGAGCCAGTATAACAGGGGAGGCGAGCCCCAGCATTTT.